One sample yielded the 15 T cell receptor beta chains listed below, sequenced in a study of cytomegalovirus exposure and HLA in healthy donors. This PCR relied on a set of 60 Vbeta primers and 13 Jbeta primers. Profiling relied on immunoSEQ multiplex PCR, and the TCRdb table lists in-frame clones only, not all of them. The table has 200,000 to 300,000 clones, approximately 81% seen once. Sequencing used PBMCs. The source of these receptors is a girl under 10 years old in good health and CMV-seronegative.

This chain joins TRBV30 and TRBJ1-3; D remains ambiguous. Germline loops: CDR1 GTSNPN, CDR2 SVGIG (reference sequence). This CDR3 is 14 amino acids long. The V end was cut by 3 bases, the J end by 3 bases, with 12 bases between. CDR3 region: CAWSVAGGGNTIYF. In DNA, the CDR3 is TGTGCCTGGAGCGTCGCCGGAGGTGGAAACACCATATATTTT.

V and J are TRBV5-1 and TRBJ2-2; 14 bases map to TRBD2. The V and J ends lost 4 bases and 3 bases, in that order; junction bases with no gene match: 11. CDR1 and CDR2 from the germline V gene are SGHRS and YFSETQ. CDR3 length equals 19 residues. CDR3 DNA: TGCGCCAGCAGCCTTCTATCGACTAGCGGGAGGGCCCACACCGGGGAGCTGTTTTTT. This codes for CASSLLSTSGRAHTGELFF.

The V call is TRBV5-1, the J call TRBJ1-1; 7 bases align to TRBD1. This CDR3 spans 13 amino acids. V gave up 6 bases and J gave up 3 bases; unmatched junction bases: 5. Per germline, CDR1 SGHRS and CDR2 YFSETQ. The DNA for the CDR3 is TGCGCCAGCACCCCCCAGGGGGACACTGAAGCTTTCTTT. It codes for CASTPQGDTEAFF. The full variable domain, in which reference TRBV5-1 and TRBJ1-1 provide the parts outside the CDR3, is KAGVTQTPRYLIKTRGQQVTLSCSPISGHRSVSWYQQTPGQGLQFLFEYFSETQRNKGNFPGRFSGRQFSNSRSEMNVSTLELGDSALYLCASTPQGDTEAFFGQGTRLTVV.

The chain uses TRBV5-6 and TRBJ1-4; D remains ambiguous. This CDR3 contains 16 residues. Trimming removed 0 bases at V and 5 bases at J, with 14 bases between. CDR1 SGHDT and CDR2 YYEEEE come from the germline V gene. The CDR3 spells CASSLAMDWANEKLFF. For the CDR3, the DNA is TGTGCCAGCAGCTTGGCTATGGATTGGGCAAATGAAAAACTGTTTTTT.

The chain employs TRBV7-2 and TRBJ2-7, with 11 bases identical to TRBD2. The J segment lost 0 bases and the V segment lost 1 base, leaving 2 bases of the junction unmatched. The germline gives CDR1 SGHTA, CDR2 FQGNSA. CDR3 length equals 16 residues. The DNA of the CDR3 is TGTGCCAGCAGCTTAGGACTAGCGGGGACCTCCTACGAGCAGTACTTC. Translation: CASSLGLAGTSYEQYF.

CDR3 nucleotides: TGTGCCAGCAGTGGCCCGGATTCATCCGGGGACACTGAAGCTTTCTTT. Translated: CASSGPDSSGDTEAFF. The rearrangement links TRBV6-1 to TRBJ1-1; the D is unclear. Trimming stripped 4 bases from V and 3 bases from J, with 18 bases between. There are 16 residues in the CDR3. The germline gives CDR1 MNHNS, CDR2 SASEGT.

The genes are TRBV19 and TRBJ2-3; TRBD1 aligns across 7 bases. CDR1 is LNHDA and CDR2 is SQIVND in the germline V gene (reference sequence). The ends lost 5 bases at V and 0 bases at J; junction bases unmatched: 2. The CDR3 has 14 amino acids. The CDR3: CASSPGQSTDTQYF. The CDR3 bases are TGTGCCAGTAGTCCGGGACAGAGCACAGATACGCAGTATTTT.

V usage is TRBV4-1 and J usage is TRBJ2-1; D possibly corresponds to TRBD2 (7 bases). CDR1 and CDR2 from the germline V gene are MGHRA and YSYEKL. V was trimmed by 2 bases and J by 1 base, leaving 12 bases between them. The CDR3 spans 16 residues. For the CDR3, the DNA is TGCGCCAGCAGCCAAAGCGCGGGGGCATCCTACAATGAGCAGTTCTTC. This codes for CASSQSAGASYNEQFF.

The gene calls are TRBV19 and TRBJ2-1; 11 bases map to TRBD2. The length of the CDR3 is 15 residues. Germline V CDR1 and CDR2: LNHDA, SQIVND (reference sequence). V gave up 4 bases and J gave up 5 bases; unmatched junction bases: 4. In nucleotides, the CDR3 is TGTGCCAGTAGTACCGGGACTAGCGGAGACAATGAGCAGTTCTTC. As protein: CASSTGTSGDNEQFF.

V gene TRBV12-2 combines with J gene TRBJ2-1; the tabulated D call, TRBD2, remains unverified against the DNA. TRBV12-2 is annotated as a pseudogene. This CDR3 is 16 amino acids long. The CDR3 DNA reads TGTGCAAGTCGCGCAACCACAGCGGGCCTTTACAATGAGCAGTTCTTC. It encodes CASRATTAGLYNEQFF.

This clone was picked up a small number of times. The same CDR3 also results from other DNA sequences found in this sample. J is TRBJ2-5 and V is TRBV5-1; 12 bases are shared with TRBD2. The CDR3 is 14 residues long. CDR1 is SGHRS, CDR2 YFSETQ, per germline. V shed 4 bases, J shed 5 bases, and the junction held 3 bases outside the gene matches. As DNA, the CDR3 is TGCGCCAGCAGCCCCGGACTAGCGGGGGAGACCCAGTACTTC. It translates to CASSPGLAGETQYF. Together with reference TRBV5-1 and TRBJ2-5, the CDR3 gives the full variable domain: KAGVTQTPRYLIKTRGQQVTLSCSPISGHRSVSWYQQTPGQGLQFLFEYFSETQRNKGNFPGRFSGRQFSNSRSEMNVSTLELGDSALYLCASSPGLAGETQYFGPGTRLLVL.

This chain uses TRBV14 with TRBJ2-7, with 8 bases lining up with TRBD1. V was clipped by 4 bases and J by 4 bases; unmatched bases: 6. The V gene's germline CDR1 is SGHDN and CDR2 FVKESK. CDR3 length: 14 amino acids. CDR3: CASSPGRGRYEQYF. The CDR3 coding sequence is TGTGCCAGCAGCCCCGGCAGGGGGCGGTACGAGCAGTACTTC. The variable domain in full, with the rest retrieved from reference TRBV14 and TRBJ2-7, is EAGVTQFPSHSVIEKGQTVTLRCDPISGHDNLYWYRRVMGKEIKFLLHFVKESKQDESGMPNNRFLAERTGGTYSTLKVQPAELEDSGVYFCASSPGRGRYEQYFGPGTRLTVT.

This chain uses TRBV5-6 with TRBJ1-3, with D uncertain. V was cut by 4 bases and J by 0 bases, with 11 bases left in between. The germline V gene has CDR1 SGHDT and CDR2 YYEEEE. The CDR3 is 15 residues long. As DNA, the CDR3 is TGTGCCAGCAGCGCGGTCCTGGGCTCTGGAAACACCATATATTTT. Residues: CASSAVLGSGNTIYF.

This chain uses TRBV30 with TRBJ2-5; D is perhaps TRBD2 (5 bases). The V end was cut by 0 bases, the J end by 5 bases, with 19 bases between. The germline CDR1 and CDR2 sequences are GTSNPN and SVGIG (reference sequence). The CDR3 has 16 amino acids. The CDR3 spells CAWSVFTRGGGETQYF. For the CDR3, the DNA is TGTGCCTGGAGTGTATTTACTCGCGGAGGCGGGGAGACCCAGTACTTC.

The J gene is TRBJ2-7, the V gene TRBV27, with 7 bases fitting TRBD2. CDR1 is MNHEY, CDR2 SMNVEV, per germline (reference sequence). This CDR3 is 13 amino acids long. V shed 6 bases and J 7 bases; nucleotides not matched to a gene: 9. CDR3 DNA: TGTGCCAGCAGAGTGGGGGGGGTAGGGGAGCAGTACTTC. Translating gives CASRVGGVGEQYF.